Below are 20 T cell receptor beta chains sequenced from a single sample in a study of shared clonotypes between healthy human individuals. Positive CCR7 selection of CD45RO-negative cells yielded the naive CD8 cells, and terminally differentiated effector memory CD45RA+ cells were excluded. Libraries were prepared by immunoSEQ multiplex PCR; TCRdb keeps only in-frame clonotypes and omits some of them. Seen here are some 800,000 clones, roughly 92% observed once, and the top ten hold nearly 25%. The sample was naive CD8+ T cells sorted from blood. Receptor source: a man aged 25-45 years in good health.

The chain couples TRBV9 to TRBJ2-6, with D perhaps matching TRBD1 (6 bases). Germline CDR1 and CDR2: SGDLS and YYNGEE. This CDR3 is 19 amino acids long. The V end was cut by 4 bases, the J end by 0 bases, with 20 bases between. The DNA for the CDR3 is TGTGCCAGCAGCCCAAGGGGGACATCATACCCCTCTGGGGCCAACGTCCTGACTTTC. It yields the protein CASSPRGTSYPSGANVLTF.

The chain carries TRBV5-4 and TRBJ1-1; TRBD1 matches at 7 bases. V gave up 4 bases and J gave up 10 bases; unmatched junction bases: 10. In germline, CDR1 is SGHNT, CDR2 YYREEE (reference sequence). This CDR3 has 13 amino acids. CDR3 DNA: TGTGCCAGCAGCCTCAGGACAGGAGTTGGAGCTTTCTTT. It yields the protein CASSLRTGVGAFF. The full variable domain, in which reference TRBV5-4 and TRBJ1-1 provide the parts outside the CDR3, is ETGVTQSPTHLIKTRGQQVTLRCSSQSGHNTVSWYQQALGQGPQFIFQYYREEENGRGNFPPRFSGLQFPNYSSELNVNALELDDSALYLCASSLRTGVGAFFGQGTRLTVV.

The chain combines TRBV7-9 with TRBJ2-2; 7 bases are a match to TRBD1. Germline V gene lookup returns CDR1 SEHNR and CDR2 FQNEAQ (reference sequence). The V segment lost 4 bases and the J segment 4 bases; nucleotides outside the gene matches: 9. CDR3 length: 16 amino acids. The CDR3 DNA is TGTGCCAGCAGCTCCCCTCAGGGGGTGGTCACCGGGGAGCTGTTTTTT. This gives the protein CASSSPQGVVTGELFF.

V is TRBV6-6 and J is TRBJ1-2; TRBD1 aligns across 9 bases. This CDR3 contains 15 residues. Germline V lookup: CDR1 MNHNY, CDR2 SVGAGI (reference sequence). Trimming cost V 4 bases and J 2 bases; bases outside gene matches: 5. The CDR3 nucleotides read TGTGCCAGCAGTTTTTGGGACAGGGAAAACTATGGCTACACCTTC. This sequence encodes CASSFWDRENYGYTF.

This chain links TRBV7-6 with TRBJ2-1; TRBD2 agrees at 9 bases. The germline V gene encodes CDR1 SGHVS and CDR2 FNYEAQ. The junction had 0 bases not matched to a gene; V was cut back by 4 bases and J by 5 bases. This CDR3 is built from 13 residues. DNA for the CDR3: TGTGCCAGCAGCTGGACTAGCGACAATGAGCAGTTCTTC. Amino acids: CASSWTSDNEQFF.

The J gene is TRBJ2-7, the V gene TRBV7-3, with a tentative D call TRBD1 (5 bases). Between the trimmed V and J ends, which lost 5 bases and 1 base, there was a span of 12 bases. This CDR3 is 14 amino acids long. The germline CDR1 and CDR2 sequences are SGHTA and FQGTGA. CDR3 DNA: TGTGCCAGCAGCAAGGGGCCTCTGTCCTACGAGCAGTACTTC. Amino acid sequence: CASSKGPLSYEQYF.

The CDR3 here is CASSVRLENYNEQFF. The CDR3 nucleotides read TGCGCCAGCAGTGTGAGACTCGAGAACTACAATGAGCAGTTCTTC. This chain connects TRBV10-2 to TRBJ2-1; D call uncertain. This CDR3 is 15 amino acids long. The V and J ends lost 4 bases and 3 bases respectively, with 13 bases between them. CDR1 WSHSY and CDR2 SAAADI come from the germline V gene.

The rearrangement uses TRBV28 and TRBJ2-2, with no clear D. Germline CDR1 reads MDHEN; CDR2 reads SYDVKM. The V and J ends lost 0 bases and 0 bases respectively, with 5 bases between them. The CDR3 runs 15 residues. The CDR3 nucleotides are TGTGCCAGCAGTTTATGGCGGTCGAACACCGGGGAGCTGTTTTTT. Translating gives CASSLWRSNTGELFF.

V and J are TRBV11-2 and TRBJ2-4; D call uncertain. The CDR3 is 13 residues long. Germline V CDR1 and CDR2: SGHAT, FQNNGV. With 3 bases removed from V and 0 bases from J, the gap between germline ends came to 3 bases. The CDR3 region is CASSFLAKNIQYF. CDR3 nucleotides: TGTGCCAGCAGCTTTCTAGCCAAAAACATTCAGTACTTC.

This chain joins TRBV15 and TRBJ1-2; D might be TRBD1 (5 bases). CDR3 length: 14 amino acids. Per the germline V gene, CDR1 is LNHNV and CDR2 is YYDKDF (reference sequence). Trimming left V 5 bases short and J 4 bases short, with 14 bases between. The CDR3 sequence is CATSPGGGGYGYTF. The CDR3 bases are TGTGCCACCAGCCCCGGGGGGGGTGGCTATGGCTACACCTTC.

V gene TRBV2 combines with J gene TRBJ2-3; unclear D gene. CDR3 length: 15 residues. CDR1 is SNHLY, CDR2 FYNNEI, per germline. With 2 bases removed from V and 2 bases from J, the gap between germline ends came to 11 bases. The CDR3 loop reads CASSEPTAYTDTQYF. DNA for the CDR3: TGTGCCAGCAGTGAACCGACCGCATACACAGATACGCAGTATTTT.

With regard to this clone: The sample holds other DNA sequences that translate to the same CDR3. The CDR3: CASSLRGSNQPQHF. The DNA for the CDR3 is TGTGCCAGCAGTCTACGGGGGAGCAATCAGCCCCAGCATTTT. The chain uses TRBV27 and TRBJ1-5; weak D call: TRBD1 (5 bases). The germline CDR1 and CDR2 sequences are MNHEY and SMNVEV (reference sequence). Trimming cost V 5 bases and J 1 base, with 9 bases left between them. CDR3 size: 14 residues.

The J gene is TRBJ1-2, the V gene TRBV28; unclear D gene. Trimming left V 2 bases short and J 4 bases short, with 14 bases between. The CDR3 spans 15 residues. Germline values: CDR1 MDHEN, CDR2 SYDVKM. The DNA for the CDR3 is TGTGCCAGCAGTTTAAACCCCCCCACCTCCTATGGCTACACCTTC. Its translation: CASSLNPPTSYGYTF.

The rearrangement links TRBV7-9 to TRBJ2-2, with D perhaps assigned TRBD1 or TRBD2 (5 bases each). CDR1 SEHNR and CDR2 FQNEAQ come from the germline V gene (reference sequence). The CDR3 sequence is 14 residues long. V lost 5 bases to trimming and J lost 1 base, with 8 bases between them. This chain's CDR3 is CASSGGLNTGELFF. For the CDR3, the DNA is TGTGCCAGCAGCGGGGGTCTGAACACCGGGGAGCTGTTTTTT.

The genes are TRBV6-6 and TRBJ1-5, with 7 bases that match TRBD1. V lost 6 bases and J lost 4; bases outside the gene matches: 6. The CDR3 spans 14 residues. Looked up from germline, CDR1 is MNHNY and CDR2 is SVGAGI (reference sequence). CDR3 sequence reads: CASSMGQLNQPQHF. The CDR3 coding sequence is TGTGCCAGCAGCATGGGACAGCTTAATCAGCCCCAGCATTTT.

The CDR3 reads CASSHHWREGPNEQFF. DNA for the CDR3: TGCGCCAGCAGTCACCACTGGCGGGAGGGCCCCAATGAGCAGTTCTTC. The V call is TRBV23-1, the J call TRBJ2-1; 9 bases agree with TRBD2. TRBV23-1 is labeled an ORF, and its function is uncertain. The CDR3 is 16 amino acids. J gave up 6 bases and V 3 bases, and 9 bases lay outside the gene matches.

The V and J genes are TRBV7-3 and TRBJ2-7, with 8 bases aligning to TRBD2. Germline assignment: CDR1 SGHTA and CDR2 FQGTGA. The length of the CDR3 is 15 residues. V gave up 5 bases and J gave up 7 bases; unmatched junction bases: 13. CDR3 DNA sequence: TGTGCCAGCAGCCCTAATAGCGGGATGACGCGGGAGCAGTACTTC. This translates into CASSPNSGMTREQYF.

The chain employs TRBV18 and TRBJ2-3, with TRBD2 matching 10 bases. The germline V gene encodes CDR1 KGHSH and CDR2 LQKENI. This CDR3 has 17 amino acids. V shed 3 bases, J shed 0 bases, and the junction held 6 bases outside the gene matches. The CDR3 DNA reads as TGTGCCAGCTCACCGAGCGGGAGGGTTACTAGCACAGATACGCAGTATTTT. It yields the protein CASSPSGRVTSTDTQYF.

The rearrangement links TRBV10-2 to TRBJ2-7, with D maybe TRBD1 (6 bases). The V end was cut by 3 bases, the J end by 3 bases, with 18 bases between. The CDR3 covers 16 residues. Germline V gene sequence: CDR1 WSHSY, CDR2 SAAADI. The DNA for the CDR3 is TGCGCCAGCAGTGACAGGGGCCCTGCTAGGTTCTACGAGCAGTACTTC. Amino acid sequence: CASSDRGPARFYEQYF.

The J gene is TRBJ1-2, the V gene TRBV15; maybe TRBD1 (5 bases). Looked up from germline, CDR1 is LNHNV and CDR2 is YYDKDF (reference sequence). Trimming stripped 3 bases from V and 2 bases from J, with 19 bases between. The CDR3 has 17 residues. CDR3 sequence reads: CATSSRLWQGDNYGYTF. The DNA of the CDR3 is TGTGCCACCAGCAGTCGCTTATGGCAGGGCGACAACTATGGCTACACCTTC. Together with reference TRBV15 and TRBJ1-2, the CDR3 gives the full variable domain: DAMVIQNPRYQVTQFGKPVTLSCSQTLNHNVMYWYQQKSSQAPKLLFHYYDKDFNNEADTPDNFQSRRPNTSFCFLDIRSPGLGDTAMYLCATSSRLWQGDNYGYTFGSGTRLTVV.